Below, one T cell receptor beta chain is given with its context. These data originate in a study of shared T cell receptors in the human thymus. The protocol was immunoSEQ multiplex PCR, while the TCRdb copy is restricted to in-frame clones and leaves out a portion. The data hold about 710,000 clones, with 80% to 90% observed a single time. CDR1 is LGHNA, CDR2 YSLEER, per germline. The germline V and J ends were trimmed by 0 bases and 2 bases, with 18 bases remaining between them. This CDR3 contains 18 residues. The same data also contributed to another study, on human thymus T cells.

The chain uses TRBV4-3 and TRBJ2-3; D is possibly TRBD2 (6 bases). The clonotype originates from a boy less than two years old with a congenital heart defect. Specimen: thymocytes. This CDR3 reads CASSQDSWITGATDTQYF. CDR3 bases: TGCGCCAGCAGCCAAGATTCCTGGATAACGGGAGCCACAGATACGCAGTATTTT.